This TCR beta chain was profiled in a study of shared clonotypes between healthy human individuals. About the research overall: Every donor yielded three CD4 naive, three CD4 memory, two CD8 naive and one CD8 memory plate. Regarding the study as a whole: Clonotypes shared by all four sorted-subset donors had higher generation probabilities than non-shared clonotypes.

Details on this clone: Its matching antigen is unknown. The same CDR3 also results from other DNA sequences found in this sample.

The V and J ends lost 6 bases and 0 bases respectively, with 6 bases between them. The CDR3 loop spans 13 amino acids. Germline V CDR1 and CDR2: MNHEY, SVGAGI. As originally analysed: Junction-only immunoSEQ data arrived without quality scores, meaning filtering differed. Here immunoSEQ multiplex PCR was the method, and the copy in TCRdb shows in-frame clones only, minus some. V, J and clone size derive from that table, while D and trimming were established from the DNA sequence. In the table there are some 2,500,000 clones, around 93% of which are singletons. What was sequenced was naive CD4+ T cells from PBMCs. As for subset: CD45RA+ positively selected. The clonotype comes from a man younger than 30 in good health. Some clones in this sample may be carry-over from other donors' samples. The chain combines TRBV6-5 with TRBJ2-4; D unresolved. This chain's CDR3 is CASRDLAKNIQYF. The DNA for the CDR3 is TGTGCCAGCAGGGATCTAGCCAAAAACATTCAGTACTTC.